The sequence of this T cell receptor beta chain was determined in a study of cytomegalovirus exposure and HLA in healthy donors. With 3 bases removed from V and 10 bases from J, the gap between germline ends came to 15 bases. The V gene's germline CDR1 is GTSNPN and CDR2 SVGIG (reference sequence). CDR3 length: 13 residues. Samples came from healthy bone marrow donors. Primers: 60 Vbeta forward and 13 Jbeta reverse. Using immunoSEQ multiplex PCR, the repertoire was profiled, and TCRdb retains in-frame clones only, with some absent. The sample lists approximately 110,000 clones; approximately 80% were seen once.

This chain uses TRBV30 with TRBJ1-4, with D unclear. The receptor comes from a man in his forties or fifties in good health and CMV-seronegative. Sequencing was carried out using PBMCs. CDR3 sequence reads: CAWSGPRAGKLFF. CDR3 bases: TGTGCCTGGAGCGGCCCTCGGGCGGGAAAACTGTTTTTT.